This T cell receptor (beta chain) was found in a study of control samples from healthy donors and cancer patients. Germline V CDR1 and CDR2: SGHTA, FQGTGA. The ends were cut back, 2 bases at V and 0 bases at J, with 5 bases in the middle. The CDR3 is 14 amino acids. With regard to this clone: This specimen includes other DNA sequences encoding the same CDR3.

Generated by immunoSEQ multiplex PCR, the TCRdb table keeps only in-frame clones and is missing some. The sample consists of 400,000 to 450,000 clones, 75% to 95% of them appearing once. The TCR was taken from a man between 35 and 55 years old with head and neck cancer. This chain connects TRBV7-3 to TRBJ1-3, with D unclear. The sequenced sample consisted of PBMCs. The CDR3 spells CASSLGLSGNTIYF. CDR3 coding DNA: TGTGCCAGCAGCTTAGGCCTCTCTGGAAACACCATATATTTT. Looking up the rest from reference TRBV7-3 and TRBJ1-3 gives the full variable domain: GAGVSQTPSNKVTEKGKYVELRCDPISGHTALYWYRQSLGQGPEFLIYFQGTGAADDSGLPNDRFFAVRPEGSVSTLKIQRTERGDSAVYLCASSLGLSGNTIYFGEGSWLTVV.